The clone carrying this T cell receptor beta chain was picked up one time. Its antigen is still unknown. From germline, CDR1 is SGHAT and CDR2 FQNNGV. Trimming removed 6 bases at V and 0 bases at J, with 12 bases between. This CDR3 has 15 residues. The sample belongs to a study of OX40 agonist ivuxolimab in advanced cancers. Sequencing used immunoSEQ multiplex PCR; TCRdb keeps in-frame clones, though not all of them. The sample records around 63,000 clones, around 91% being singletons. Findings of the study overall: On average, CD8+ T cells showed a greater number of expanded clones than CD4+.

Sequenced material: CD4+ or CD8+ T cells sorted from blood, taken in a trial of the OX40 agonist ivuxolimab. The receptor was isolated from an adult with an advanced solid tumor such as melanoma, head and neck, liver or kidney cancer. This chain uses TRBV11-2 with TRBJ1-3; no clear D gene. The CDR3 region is CASRTGTDSGNTIYF. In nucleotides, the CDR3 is TGTGCCAGCAGGACGGGCACCGACTCTGGAAACACCATATATTTT. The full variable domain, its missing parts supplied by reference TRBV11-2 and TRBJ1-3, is EAGVAQSPRYKIIEKRQSVAFWCNPISGHATLYWYQQILGQGPKLLIQFQNNGVVDDSQLPKDRFSAERLKGVDSTLKIQPAKLEDSAVYLCASRTGTDSGNTIYFGEGSWLTVV.